The clone carrying this TCR beta chain has ten or more counts. Its antigen is not known. This entry belongs to a study of read filtering for tumor transcriptome and immune sequencing. The library was built from about 400 ng RNA with molecular barcoded adaptors for alpha/delta and beta/gamma chains. TCRdb itself ran the reads through MiXCR, one entry per CDR3 protein. The table shows some 40,000 distinct CDR3 sequences, with roughly an eighth occurring only once. Whole-study findings and limits: Dropping single-read clonotypes raised IR-seq and RNA-seq shared-clonotype correlation. RNA-seq captured clonotypes less deeply and reliably than IR-seq.

Germline values: CDR1 LGHNA, CDR2 YNFKEQ. The CDR3 extends over 15 amino acids. J lost 8 bases, V lost 0 bases, and 7 bases had no gene match. The receptor comes from a donor at least 40 years old with multiple myeloma. Sequencing used a population of CD138-negative cells sorted from bone marrow. The chain recombines TRBV4-2 with TRBJ2-1, with 7 bases lining up with TRBD2. The CDR3 region is CASSQEGREYDEQFF. The CDR3 nucleotides read TGTGCCAGCAGCCAAGAGGGGCGGGAGTACGATGAGCAGTTCTTC.